One and the same sample provided the 6 T cell receptor beta chains below, sequenced in a study of regulatory T cells in long-lasting Graves disease. Time point noted: persistent/refractory GD, antithyroid drugs over 5 years with positive TRAb. Isolated PBMC RNA provided the starting material for the TCR library. Arm-PCR of CDR3 regions with iRepertoire HTBI primers generated TCR beta libraries. In TCRdb, the multiplex PCR reads were re-called with MiXCR into one record per CDR3 protein. This sample has roughly 500,000 distinct CDR3 sequences; under 25% occur once, and the top ten carry about 7.8%. The sequences come from peripheral blood mononuclear cells (PBMCs), collected when the disease was refractory, from a patient treated with antithyroid drugs. Source of these receptors: a female donor with Graves disease.

This clonotype was found a few times. V and J are TRBV7-2 and TRBJ2-7, with 11 bases matching TRBD2. The CDR3 contains 16 residues. Unmatched junction bases numbered 9, after V lost 5 bases and J lost 3 bases. Germline CDR1 is SGHTA and CDR2 is FQGNSA. This chain's CDR3 is CASSTYSGRAIYEQYF. The CDR3 nucleotides are TGTGCCAGCAGCACCTATAGCGGGAGGGCAATCTACGAGCAGTACTTC.

V usage is TRBV4-1 and J usage is TRBJ1-2; maybe TRBD1 (6 bases). Germline-derived CDR1 and CDR2 are MGHRA and YSYEKL. This CDR3 has 16 amino acids. V lost 4 bases and J 8 bases, leaving 23 bases between the germline ends. CDR3 residues: CASSPRSTGTARGYTF. The CDR3 region has the DNA TGCGCCAGCAGCCCAAGATCCACAGGGACTGCTAGGGGCTACACCTTC.

The chain has TRBV11-2 and TRBJ1-4, with 8 bases aligning to TRBD1. This CDR3 is 16 amino acids long. CDR1 and CDR2 (germline): SGHAT, FQNNGV. With 4 bases clipped from V and 7 bases from J, the junction kept 11 bases outside the gene matches. DNA for the CDR3: TGTGCCAGCAGCTCCTCGCGACAGGGGACAGGTGAAAAACTGTTTTTT. Amino acid sequence: CASSSSRQGTGEKLFF.

This clonotype was recorded a few times. The rearrangement joins TRBV28 to TRBJ1-5; 8 bases fit TRBD1. Germline assignment: CDR1 MDHEN and CDR2 SYDVKM. Unmatched junction bases numbered 2, after V lost 3 bases and J lost 4 bases. The CDR3 totals 14 residues. CDR3 residues: CASSFDRGNQPQHF. In DNA form, the CDR3 reads TGTGCCAGCAGTTTCGACAGGGGTAATCAGCCCCAGCATTTT.

In its sample, this clonotype was seen many times. The chain has TRBV25-1 and TRBJ2-7; D unresolved. The CDR3 totals 12 residues. Trimming pared 3 bases from V and 2 bases from J, leaving 5 bases between. Per the germline V gene, CDR1 is MGHDK and CDR2 is SYGVNS. The DNA of the CDR3 is TGTGCCAGCAGTGATCTAGCCTACGAGCAGTACTTC. Translated: CASSDLAYEQYF.

This clonotype turned up a few times. The rearrangement joins TRBV29-1 to TRBJ2-4; no reliable D call. Trimming pared 6 bases from V and 7 bases from J, leaving 16 bases between. The CDR3 totals 13 residues. Germline loops: CDR1 SQVTM, CDR2 ANQGSEA. The CDR3 bases are TGCAGCGTGAGCCCGGACCCCGCTAACATTCAGTACTTC. Amino acids: CSVSPDPANIQYF.